The subject of this entry is one T cell receptor (beta chain). Per the authors' pipeline: Amplification from reference gene primers served as the basis for estimated nucleated cell counts. Clones were sequenced by immunoSEQ multiplex PCR, and TCRdb holds only the in-frame ones, with some missing. V and J calls and clone size come straight from that table; D and trimming were deduced from the DNA. The sample has about 120,000 clones; roughly 83% are singletons. This entry is derived from a study of blood T cell repertoires in COVID-19. The germline CDR1 and CDR2 sequences are SGHDT and YYEEEE. The CDR3 loop spans 16 amino acids. After removal of 5 bases from V and 5 bases from J, the junction contained 11 bases not matched to a gene.

This TCR came from a man aged 30 to 39 with acute or convalescent COVID-19. The gene calls are TRBV5-6 and TRBJ2-1; TRBD1 aligns across 9 bases. The sequenced sample consisted of peripheral blood. The CDR3 DNA sequence: TGTGCCAGCAGTTCTGACAGGGGGATTTCAGACAATGAGCAGTTCTTC. Translated: CASSSDRGISDNEQFF.